Included here is one T cell receptor beta chain sequence, with context. Its antigen is still unknown. There are no base qualities to consult, and no much larger clone falls within one base. Libraries were prepared through multiplex PCR. TRB libraries were made by one-step amplicon PCR using EuroClonality-NGS primers on 75 to 100 ng genomic DNA. TRB amplicons were sequenced on Illumina MiSeq instruments with 2 x 250 bp version 2 chemistry. The published analysis was carried out like this. Primary TRB sequence analysis and V(D)J annotation were performed with IMGT/HighV-QUEST. Once nonfunctional clones had been removed and the data downsampled for comparisons between samples, VDJtools was used to evaluate repertoire diversity and composition. The public reads were quality trimmed at Q25 with fastp and then assembled into clones with MiXCR by TCRdb, keeping productive beta chains. When rows share a CDR3 protein, they turn into one entry using the most common DNA and genes. Clone size and V and J calls follow TCRdb, not the original study. For this sample the table gives around 2,600 distinct CDR3 sequences, of which 26% were detected only once. The ten most abundant clones make up 8% to 10% of the sample.

Healthy control blood was obtained from volunteer donors provided by blood services in Australia and France. Genomic DNA for TCR repertoire analysis was extracted from either whole blood samples or PBMCs. The data are from a study of somatic reversion in DOCK8 deficiency (dated by TCRdb to the early 2020s). Regarding the complete study: In the study, T cell receptor beta repertoires were compared across three groups: DOCK8-deficient patients, DOCK8-revertant patients and healthy volunteers. The DOCK8-deficient patients included in the study had already been reported in previous work. The ways in which somatic reversion of pathogenic DOCK8 variants alters lymphocyte differentiation and function in DOCK8 deficiency were investigated.

From cysteine to phenylalanine, the CDR3 is 13 amino acids long. Only the CDR3 portion is preserved as DNA: 39 bases, with reading frame beginning at the first base. CDR1 and CDR2 (DFQATT, SNEGSKA) derive from the germline V gene (reference sequence). From V the trimming removes 4 bases and from J it removes 1 base, while the gene matches leave 4 bases of the junction unaccounted for. The paper as a whole reports these results and caveats: The source material for each sample, whole blood versus PBMCs, was not specified per sample in the methods.

Sequenced: peripheral blood. The origin of this receptor is a human donor in good health. The chain uses TRBV20-1 and TRBJ2-7, with TRBD1 matching 7 junction bases. The nucleotide sequence is TGCAGTGCTACAACAGGGGTTTCCTACGAGCAGTACTTC. Translated, it reads CSATTGVSYEQYF.